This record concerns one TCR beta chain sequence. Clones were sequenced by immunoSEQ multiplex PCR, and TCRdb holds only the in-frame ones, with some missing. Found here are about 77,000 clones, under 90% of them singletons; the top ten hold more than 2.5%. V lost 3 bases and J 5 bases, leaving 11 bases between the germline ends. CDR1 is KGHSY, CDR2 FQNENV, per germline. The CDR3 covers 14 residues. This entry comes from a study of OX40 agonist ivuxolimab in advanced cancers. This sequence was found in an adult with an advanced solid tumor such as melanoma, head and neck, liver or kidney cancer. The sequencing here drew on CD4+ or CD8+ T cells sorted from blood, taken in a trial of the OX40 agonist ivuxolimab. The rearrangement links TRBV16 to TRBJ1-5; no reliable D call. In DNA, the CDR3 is TGTGCCAGCAGCCAGGGCCATGGGGATCAGCCCCAGCATTTT. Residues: CASSQGHGDQPQHF.